The 14 T cell receptor beta chains reported below all come from one sample, sequenced in a study of chemoradiotherapy in HPV16-positive cancers. TCRdb's table, derived via immunoSEQ multiplex PCR, lists solely in-frame clones and lacks some. The sample lists more than 9,500 clones, 78% occurring once. The specimen was taken from a patient who underwent chemoradiotherapy. The receptors stem from a human donor with HPV-associated anogenital cancer.

This clone was observed a few times. The rearrangement uses TRBV6-5 and TRBJ2-3; D unresolved. The CDR3 sequence is 15 residues long. Trimming pared 5 bases from V and 0 bases from J, leaving 12 bases between. Germline V gives CDR1 MNHEY, CDR2 SVGAGI. The CDR3 nucleotides are TGTGCCAGCAGTCAGAACCCCACTAGCACAGATACGCAGTATTTT. Translating it yields CASSQNPTSTDTQYF.

The gene calls are TRBV5-1 and TRBJ1-5; possibly TRBD1 for D (5 bases). Germline V CDR1 and CDR2: SGHRS, YFSETQ. V was trimmed by 3 bases and J by 6 bases, leaving 13 bases between them. The CDR3 spans 14 residues. CDR3 bases: TGCGCCAGCAGCTCCGGCCTGGGGGGTCAGCCCCAGCATTTT. This sequence encodes CASSSGLGGQPQHF.

The chain links TRBV18 to TRBJ2-7; 10 nucleotides match TRBD1. Trimming took 4 bases from V and 5 from J; bases not matched to a gene: 8. CDR1 is KGHSH and CDR2 is LQKENI in the germline V gene. The CDR3 is made up of 15 amino acids. CDR3 in DNA: TGTGCCAGCTCACGACCGGGACAGGGGACCGACGAGCAGTACTTC. Encoded protein: CASSRPGQGTDEQYF.

The chain has TRBV7-2 and TRBJ2-3, with D maybe TRBD2 (6 bases). V was trimmed by 1 base and J by 3 bases, leaving 14 bases between them. The CDR3 covers 16 residues. Germline CDR1 and CDR2: SGHTA and FQGNSA. The chain's CDR3 is CASSLVGTAGTDTQYF. The CDR3 DNA reads TGTGCCAGCAGCTTAGTCGGCACAGCGGGTACAGATACGCAGTATTTT.

Comment on this clone: An end of the junction differs from the germline gene, which may be a read error. This chain links TRBV7-7 with TRBJ2-5; 10 bases map to TRBD2. Germline CDR1 SSHAT, CDR2 FNYEAQ (reference sequence). This CDR3 is built from 15 residues. The CDR3 protein is CASSGLAGAQETQYF. CDR3 nucleotide sequence: TGTGCTAGCAGCGGTCTAGCGGGGGCACAAGAGACCCAGTACTTC.

J is TRBJ2-4 and V is TRBV5-1, with 8 bases identical to TRBD2. CDR1 is SGHRS, CDR2 YFSETQ, per germline. This CDR3 contains 18 residues. The V gene end was trimmed by 1 base and the J gene end by 0 bases; junction bases not matched to a gene: 9. The CDR3 loop reads CASSLRGGGVVAKNIQYF. The CDR3 nucleotides are TGCGCCAGCAGCTTGCGGGGGGGAGGGGTCGTAGCCAAAAACATTCAGTACTTC.

The table lists this clone with a few counts. Here the CDR3 reads CASSLRRSGYGYTF. For the CDR3, the DNA is TGTGCCAGCAGCTTAAGGCGCTCTGGCTATGGCTACACCTTC. The rearrangement joins TRBV11-1 to TRBJ1-2; D remains unclear. CDR3 length: 14 residues. The V and J ends lost 2 bases and 4 bases respectively, with 11 bases between them. Per germline, CDR1 SGHAT and CDR2 FQDESV (reference sequence).

This clone was observed a handful of times. The chain recombines TRBV18 with TRBJ2-2; D is unclear. V lost 6 bases, J lost 4 bases, and 3 bases lay in between. The CDR3 runs 11 residues. Germline CDR1 reads KGHSH; CDR2 reads LQKENI. The CDR3 loop is CASSFTGELFF. CDR3 DNA sequence: TGTGCCAGCTCCTTCACCGGGGAGCTGTTTTTT.

The chain is built from TRBV7-2 and TRBJ2-7; D call uncertain. Germline lookup yields CDR1 SGHTA and CDR2 FQGNSA. The ends were cut back, 6 bases at V and 2 bases at J, with 14 bases in the middle. This CDR3 has 14 residues. CDR3 amino acids: CASSSRMAAYEQYF. CDR3 DNA sequence: TGTGCCAGCAGTTCCAGGATGGCGGCCTACGAGCAGTACTTC.

The chain carries TRBV30 and TRBJ1-3, with D hard to call. This CDR3 spans 13 amino acids. CDR1 and CDR2 from the germline V gene are GTSNPN and SVGIG (reference sequence). Trimming pared 3 bases from V and 4 bases from J, leaving 10 bases between. The CDR3 here is CAWRIKGGNTIYF. In DNA form, the CDR3 reads TGTGCCTGGAGGATAAAAGGAGGAAACACCATATATTTT.

The chain employs TRBV20-1 and TRBJ2-1; D unclear. This CDR3 is built from 11 residues. Germline loops: CDR1 DFQATT, CDR2 SNEGSKA (reference sequence). With 1 base removed from V and 5 bases from J, the gap between germline ends came to 3 bases. CDR3 in DNA: TGCAGTGCTAGAGGCCACAATGAGCAGTTCTTC. This gives the protein CSARGHNEQFF.

V gene TRBV14 combines with J gene TRBJ2-6, with D possibly matching TRBD1 (6 bases). Deletions cut 1 base from V and 2 bases from J, with 12 bases between. In germline, CDR1 is SGHDN, CDR2 FVKESK. The CDR3 is 17 residues long. The CDR3 coding sequence is TGTGCCAGCAGCCAAGTGTTTCAGGGGCCTGGGGCCAACGTCCTGACTTTC. Its translation: CASSQVFQGPGANVLTF.

This clone has only one observation. The rearrangement joins TRBV4-2 to TRBJ1-1; TRBD1 might be the D (5 bases). The CDR3 is 15 amino acids. The ends were cut back, 1 base at V and 0 bases at J, with 9 bases in the middle. Germline CDR1 LGHNA, CDR2 YNFKEQ. CDR3 nucleotides: TGTGCCAGCAGCCAAGTTTGGGACCTGAACACTGAAGCTTTCTTT. Its protein is CASSQVWDLNTEAFF.

V and J are TRBV11-1 and TRBJ2-5; D is perhaps TRBD1 or TRBD2 (5 bases each). Trimming pared 5 bases from V and 5 bases from J, leaving 18 bases between. Germline assignment: CDR1 SGHAT and CDR2 FQDESV (reference sequence). CDR3 size: 15 residues. The CDR3 bases are TGTGCCAGCAGCCGACCTGGACGGGACGGGGAGACCCAGTACTTC. It encodes CASSRPGRDGETQYF.